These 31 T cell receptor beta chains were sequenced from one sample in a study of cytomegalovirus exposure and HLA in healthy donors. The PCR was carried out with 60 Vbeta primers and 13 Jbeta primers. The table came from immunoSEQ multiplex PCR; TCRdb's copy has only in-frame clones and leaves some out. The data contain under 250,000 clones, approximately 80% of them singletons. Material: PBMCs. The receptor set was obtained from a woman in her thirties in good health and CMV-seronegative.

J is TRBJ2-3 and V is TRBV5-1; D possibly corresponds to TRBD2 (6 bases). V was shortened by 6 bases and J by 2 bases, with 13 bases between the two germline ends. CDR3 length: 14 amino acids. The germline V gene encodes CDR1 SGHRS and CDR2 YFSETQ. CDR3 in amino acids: CASMVGGATDTQYF. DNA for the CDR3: TGCGCCAGCATGGTCGGCGGGGCCACAGATACGCAGTATTTT.

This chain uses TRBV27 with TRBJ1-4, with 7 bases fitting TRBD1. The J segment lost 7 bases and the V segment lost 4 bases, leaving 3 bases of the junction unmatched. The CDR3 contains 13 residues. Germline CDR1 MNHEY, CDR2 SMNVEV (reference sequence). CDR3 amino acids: CASSSRGVEKLFF. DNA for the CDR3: TGTGCCAGCAGTTCCAGGGGGGTTGAAAAACTGTTTTTT.

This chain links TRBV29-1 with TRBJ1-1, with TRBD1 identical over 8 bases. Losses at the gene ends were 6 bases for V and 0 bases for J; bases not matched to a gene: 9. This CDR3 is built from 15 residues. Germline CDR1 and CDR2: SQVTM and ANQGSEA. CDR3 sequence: CSVFPGQALNTEAFF. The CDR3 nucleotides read TGCAGCGTGTTCCCGGGACAGGCCTTGAACACTGAAGCTTTCTTT.

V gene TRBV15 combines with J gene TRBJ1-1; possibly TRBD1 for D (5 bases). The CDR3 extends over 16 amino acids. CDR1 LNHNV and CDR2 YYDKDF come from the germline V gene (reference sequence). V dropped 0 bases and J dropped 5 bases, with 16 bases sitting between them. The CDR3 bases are TGTGCCACCAGCAGAGATCGGTGGGGCGCGGGGACTGAAGCTTTCTTT. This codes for CATSRDRWGAGTEAFF.

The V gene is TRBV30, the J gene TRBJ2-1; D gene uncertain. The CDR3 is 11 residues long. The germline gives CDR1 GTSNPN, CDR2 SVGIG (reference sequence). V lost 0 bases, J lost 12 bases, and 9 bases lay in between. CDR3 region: CAWSVGGGQFF. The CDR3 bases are TGTGCCTGGAGTGTAGGCGGTGGGCAGTTCTTC.

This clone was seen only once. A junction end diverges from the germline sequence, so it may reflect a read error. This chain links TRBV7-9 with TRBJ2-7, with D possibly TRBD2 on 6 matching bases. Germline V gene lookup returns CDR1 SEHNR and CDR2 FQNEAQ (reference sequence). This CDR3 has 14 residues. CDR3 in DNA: TGTGCCAGCAGCCCTATGGGGGGACGGCAAGCTCCCCCATTC. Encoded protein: CASSPMGGRQAPPF.

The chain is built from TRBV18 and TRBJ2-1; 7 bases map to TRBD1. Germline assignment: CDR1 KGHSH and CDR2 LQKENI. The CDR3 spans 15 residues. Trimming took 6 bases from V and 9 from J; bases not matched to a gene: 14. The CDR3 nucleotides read TGTGCCAGCTCGCTACAACAGAACAGGGGTCTTGAGCAGTTCTTC. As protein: CASSLQQNRGLEQFF.

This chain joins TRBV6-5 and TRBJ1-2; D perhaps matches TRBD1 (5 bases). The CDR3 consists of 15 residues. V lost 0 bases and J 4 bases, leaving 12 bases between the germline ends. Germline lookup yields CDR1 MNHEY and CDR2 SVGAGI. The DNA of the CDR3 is TGTGCCAGCAGTTACTCCCAGGGAAACGGCTATGGCTACACCTTC. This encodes CASSYSQGNGYGYTF.

CDR3 nucleotides: TGCAGCGTTGGCAACAGGGAATCTGGAAACACCATATATTTT. Its protein product is CSVGNRESGNTIYF. The chain combines TRBV29-1 with TRBJ1-3; D is perhaps TRBD1 (6 bases). The germline gives CDR1 SQVTM, CDR2 ANQGSEA. The CDR3 is 14 amino acids. Deletions cut 4 bases from V and 1 base from J, with 11 bases between.

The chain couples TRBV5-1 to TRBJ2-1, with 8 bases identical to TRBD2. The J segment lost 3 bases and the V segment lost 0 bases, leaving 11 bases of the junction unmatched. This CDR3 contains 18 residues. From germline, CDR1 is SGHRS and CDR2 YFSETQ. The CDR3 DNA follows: TGCGCCAGCAGCTTGGGAGATGGCGGGGGGTTCCTCTACAATGAGCAGTTCTTC. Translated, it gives CASSLGDGGGFLYNEQFF.

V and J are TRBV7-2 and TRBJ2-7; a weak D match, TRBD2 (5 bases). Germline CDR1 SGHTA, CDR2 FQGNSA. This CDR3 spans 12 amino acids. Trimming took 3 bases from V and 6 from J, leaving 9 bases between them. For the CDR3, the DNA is TGTGCCAGCAGCTTCGTCCGGGGCGAGCAGTACTTC. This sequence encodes CASSFVRGEQYF.

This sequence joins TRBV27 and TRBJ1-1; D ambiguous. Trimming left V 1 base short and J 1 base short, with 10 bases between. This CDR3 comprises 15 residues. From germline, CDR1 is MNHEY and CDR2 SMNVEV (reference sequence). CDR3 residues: CASSLWAGENTEAFF. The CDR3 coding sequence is TGTGCCAGCAGTTTATGGGCCGGGGAGAACACTGAAGCTTTCTTT.

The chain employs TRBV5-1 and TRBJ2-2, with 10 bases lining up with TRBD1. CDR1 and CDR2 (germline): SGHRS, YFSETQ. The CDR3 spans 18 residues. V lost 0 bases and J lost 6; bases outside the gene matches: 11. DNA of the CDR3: TGCGCCAGCAGCTTGGCTGAGGGCCCGACAGGGGGCTCCGGGGAGCTGTTTTTT. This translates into CASSLAEGPTGGSGELFF.

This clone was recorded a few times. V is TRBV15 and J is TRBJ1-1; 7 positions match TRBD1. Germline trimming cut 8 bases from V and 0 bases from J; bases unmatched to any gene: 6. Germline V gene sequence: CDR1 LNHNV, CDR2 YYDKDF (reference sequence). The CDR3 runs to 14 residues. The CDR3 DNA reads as TGTGCCACCGGGAACAGGGGATTGAACACTGAAGCTTTCTTT. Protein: CATGNRGLNTEAFF. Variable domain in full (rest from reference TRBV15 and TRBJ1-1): DAMVIQNPRYQVTQFGKPVTLSCSQTLNHNVMYWYQQKSSQAPKLLFHYYDKDFNNEADTPDNFQSRRPNTSFCFLDIRSPGLGDTAMYLCATGNRGLNTEAFFGQGTRLTVV.

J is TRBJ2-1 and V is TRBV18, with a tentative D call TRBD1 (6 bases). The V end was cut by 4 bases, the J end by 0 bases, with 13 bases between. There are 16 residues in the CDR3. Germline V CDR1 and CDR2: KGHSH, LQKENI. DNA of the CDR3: TGTGCCAGCTCACTATCTAGGGGGAGCTCCTACAATGAGCAGTTCTTC. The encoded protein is CASSLSRGSSYNEQFF.

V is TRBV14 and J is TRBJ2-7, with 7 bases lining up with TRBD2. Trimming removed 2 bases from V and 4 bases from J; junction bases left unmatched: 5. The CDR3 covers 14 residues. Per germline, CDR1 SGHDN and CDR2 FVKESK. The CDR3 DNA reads TGTGCCAGCAGCCAAAGGACTAGTCAGTACGAGCAGTACTTC. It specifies CASSQRTSQYEQYF.

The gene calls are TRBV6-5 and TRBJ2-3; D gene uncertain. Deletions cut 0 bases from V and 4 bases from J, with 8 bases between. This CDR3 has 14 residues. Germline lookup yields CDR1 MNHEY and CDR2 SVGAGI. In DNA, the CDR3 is TGTGCCAGCAGTTACTCGAACACAGCAGATACGCAGTATTTT. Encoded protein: CASSYSNTADTQYF.

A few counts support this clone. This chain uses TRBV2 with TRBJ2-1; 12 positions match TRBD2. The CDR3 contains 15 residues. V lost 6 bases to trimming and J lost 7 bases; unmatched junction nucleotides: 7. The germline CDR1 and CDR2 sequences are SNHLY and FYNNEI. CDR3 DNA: TGTGCCAGCAGGGAACGACTAGCGGGAGAAAATGAGCAGTTCTTC. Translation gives CASRERLAGENEQFF.

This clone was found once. The CDR3 DNA is TGCAGCGTGTCAAGTGTAGTAAGCGGCACAGATACGCAGTATTTT. Amino acids: CSVSSVVSGTDTQYF. V gene TRBV29-1 combines with J gene TRBJ2-3; D gene uncertain. Germline V gene sequence: CDR1 SQVTM, CDR2 ANQGSEA. The V and J ends lost 6 bases and 1 base respectively, with 17 bases between them. The length of the CDR3 is 15 residues.

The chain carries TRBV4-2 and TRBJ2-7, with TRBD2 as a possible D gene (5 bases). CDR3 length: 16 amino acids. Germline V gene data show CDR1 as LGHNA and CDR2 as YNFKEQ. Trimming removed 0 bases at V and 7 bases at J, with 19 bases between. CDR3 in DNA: TGTGCCAGCAGCCAAGAGGCCTATAGCGTGGCTCGTGAGCAGTACTTC. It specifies CASSQEAYSVAREQYF.

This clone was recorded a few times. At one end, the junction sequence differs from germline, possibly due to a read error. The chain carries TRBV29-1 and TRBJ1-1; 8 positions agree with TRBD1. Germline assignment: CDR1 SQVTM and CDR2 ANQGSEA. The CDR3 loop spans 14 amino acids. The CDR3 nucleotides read TGCACCGTTGAGATGGGCGACAGGGGTACTGAAGCTTTCTTT. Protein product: CTVEMGDRGTEAFF.

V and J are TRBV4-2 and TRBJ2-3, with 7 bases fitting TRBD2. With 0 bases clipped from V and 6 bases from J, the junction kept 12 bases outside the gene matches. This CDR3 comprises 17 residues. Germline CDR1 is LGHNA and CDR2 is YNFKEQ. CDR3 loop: CASSQDFRGVGLDTQYF. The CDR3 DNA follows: TGTGCCAGCAGCCAAGATTTTCGGGGGGTCGGTCTTGATACGCAGTATTTT.

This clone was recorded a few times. The CDR3 sequence is CASRRTGYTDTQYF. Here the CDR3 DNA reads TGTGCCAGCAGACGGACAGGGTACACAGATACGCAGTATTTT. The gene calls are TRBV6-1 and TRBJ2-3, with 8 positions matching TRBD1. Germline values: CDR1 MNHNS, CDR2 SASEGT. This CDR3 is 14 amino acids long. The V segment lost 6 bases and the J segment 2 bases; nucleotides outside the gene matches: 4.

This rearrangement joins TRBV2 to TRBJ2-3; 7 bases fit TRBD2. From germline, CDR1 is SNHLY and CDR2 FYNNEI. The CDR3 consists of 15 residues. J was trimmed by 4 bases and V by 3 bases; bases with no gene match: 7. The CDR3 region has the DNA TGTGCCAGCAGTGACGGGGCGGGAGTGGCAGATACGCAGTATTTT. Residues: CASSDGAGVADTQYF.

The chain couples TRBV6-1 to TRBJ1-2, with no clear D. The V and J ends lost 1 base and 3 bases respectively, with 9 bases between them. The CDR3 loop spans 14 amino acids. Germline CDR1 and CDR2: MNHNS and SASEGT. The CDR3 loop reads CASSEVRQDYGYTF. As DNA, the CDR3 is TGTGCCAGCAGTGAAGTGAGGCAAGACTATGGCTACACCTTC.

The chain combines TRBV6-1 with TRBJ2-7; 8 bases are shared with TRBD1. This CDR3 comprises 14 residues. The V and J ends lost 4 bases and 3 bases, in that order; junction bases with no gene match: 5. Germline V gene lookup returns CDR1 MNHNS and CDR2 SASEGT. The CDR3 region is CASSVYRGNYEQYF. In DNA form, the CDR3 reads TGTGCCAGCAGTGTATACAGGGGGAACTACGAGCAGTACTTC.

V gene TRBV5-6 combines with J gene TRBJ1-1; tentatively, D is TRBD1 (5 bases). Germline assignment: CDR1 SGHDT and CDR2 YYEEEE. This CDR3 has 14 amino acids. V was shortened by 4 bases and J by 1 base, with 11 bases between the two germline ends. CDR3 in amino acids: CASSTGTENTEAFF. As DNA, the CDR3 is TGTGCCAGCAGCACCGGGACTGAGAACACTGAAGCTTTCTTT. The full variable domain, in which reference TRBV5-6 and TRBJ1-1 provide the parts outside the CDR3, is DAGVTQSPTHLIKTRGQQVTLRCSPKSGHDTVSWYQQALGQGPQFIFQYYEEEERQRGNFPDRFSGHQFPNYSSELNVNALLLGDSALYLCASSTGTENTEAFFGQGTRLTVV.

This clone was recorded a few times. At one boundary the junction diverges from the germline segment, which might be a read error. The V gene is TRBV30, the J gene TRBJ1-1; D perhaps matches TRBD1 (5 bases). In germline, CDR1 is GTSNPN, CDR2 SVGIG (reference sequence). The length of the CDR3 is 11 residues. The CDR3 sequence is CAWSGNIRVLF. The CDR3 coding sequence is TGTGCCTGGAGTGGGAACATCAGGGTTCTCTTT.

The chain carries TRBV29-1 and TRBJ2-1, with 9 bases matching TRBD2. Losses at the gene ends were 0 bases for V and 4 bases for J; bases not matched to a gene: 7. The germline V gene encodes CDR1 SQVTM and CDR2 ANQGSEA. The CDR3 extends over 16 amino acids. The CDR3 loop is CSVEDLTSGLYNEQFF. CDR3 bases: TGCAGCGTTGAAGACCTGACTAGCGGATTATACAATGAGCAGTTCTTC.

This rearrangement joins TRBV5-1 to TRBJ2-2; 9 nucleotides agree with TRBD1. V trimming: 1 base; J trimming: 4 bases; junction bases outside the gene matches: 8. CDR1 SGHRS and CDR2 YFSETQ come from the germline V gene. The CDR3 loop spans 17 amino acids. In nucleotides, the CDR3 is TGCGCCAGCAGCTTGAGCCTCGGGACAGGGTTCACCGGGGAGCTGTTTTTT. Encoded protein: CASSLSLGTGFTGELFF.

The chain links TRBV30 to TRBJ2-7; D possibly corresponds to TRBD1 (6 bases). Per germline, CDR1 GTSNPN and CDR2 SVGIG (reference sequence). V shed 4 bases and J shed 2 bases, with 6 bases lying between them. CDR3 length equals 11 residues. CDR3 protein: CAWTGAYEQYF. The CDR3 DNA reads TGTGCCTGGACAGGGGCCTACGAGCAGTACTTC.